The 15 T cell receptor beta chains in this list originate from one sample, sequenced in a study of blood T cell repertoires in COVID-19. The table came from immunoSEQ multiplex PCR; TCRdb's copy has only in-frame clones and leaves some out. The data show approximately 170,000 clones, with approximately 82% seen just once and about an eighth held by the top ten. Source material: peripheral blood. Receptors originate from a man in his 70s who had recovered from COVID-19.

Written as DNA, the CDR3 is TGTGCCAGCAGCGCCGGACTAGCGCTACCCTCCTACGAGCAGTACTTC. It is translated as CASSAGLALPSYEQYF. The J gene is TRBJ2-7, the V gene TRBV5-5; 9 nucleotides align to TRBD2. Germline CDR1 and CDR2: SGHKS and YYEKEE (reference sequence). The V segment lost 4 bases and the J segment 0 bases; nucleotides outside the gene matches: 8. The CDR3 is 16 residues long.

The sample holds one count of this clone. The chain joins TRBV10-3 to TRBJ2-4; 7 bases fit TRBD2. V was pared by 4 bases and J by 9 bases, with 6 bases of the junction left unmatched. Germline-derived CDR1 and CDR2 are ENHRY and SYGVKD. This CDR3 has 13 amino acids. CDR3 residues: CAISAPGLSIQYF. CDR3 nucleotide sequence: TGTGCCATCAGTGCCCCGGGACTAAGCATTCAGTACTTC.

This clone was seen once. This chain uses TRBV11-2 with TRBJ1-6, with D hard to call. V shed 5 bases and J shed 7 bases, with 12 bases lying between them. The CDR3 contains 14 residues. Germline V CDR1 and CDR2: SGHAT, FQNNGV. As DNA, the CDR3 is TGTGCCAGCAGCCCCGATCGTCGGAATTCACCCCTCCACTTT. Translating it yields CASSPDRRNSPLHF.

This chain uses TRBV9 with TRBJ2-5; 11 bases match TRBD2. Losses at the gene ends were 3 bases for V and 7 bases for J; bases not matched to a gene: 2. This CDR3 region has 13 residues. CDR1 is SGDLS, CDR2 YYNGEE, per germline. In nucleotides, the CDR3 is TGTGCCAGCAGCGCCGGGACTAGCGGGACCCAGTACTTC. Translation: CASSAGTSGTQYF.

The chain uses TRBV5-4 and TRBJ2-7; a possible D gene is TRBD2 (6 bases). Trimming took 4 bases from V and 3 from J, leaving 14 bases between them. There are 14 residues in the CDR3. In germline, CDR1 is SGHNT, CDR2 YYREEE (reference sequence). DNA of the CDR3: TGTGCCAGCAGCCTCCTGGGAGGCAACTACGAGCAGTACTTC. This sequence encodes CASSLLGGNYEQYF.

This chain uses TRBV18 with TRBJ1-4; 10 nucleotides match TRBD1. The V gene end was trimmed by 0 bases and the J gene end by 3 bases; junction bases not matched to a gene: 1. This CDR3 is 16 amino acids long. The germline CDR1 and CDR2 sequences are KGHSH and LQKENI. CDR3 bases: TGTGCCAGCTCACCACCCGGGACAGGGGCTAATGAAAAACTGTTTTTT. This sequence encodes CASSPPGTGANEKLFF.

The chain uses TRBV19 and TRBJ1-3; TRBD1 is a possible D gene (5 bases). Germline V gives CDR1 LNHDA, CDR2 SQIVND (reference sequence). Trimming shortened V by 5 bases and J by 0 bases, and 20 bases separated the two germline ends. This CDR3 comprises 18 residues. The CDR3 reads CASSRRTGGGNSGNTIYF. Here the CDR3 DNA reads TGTGCCAGTAGTCGACGGACGGGTGGGGGGAACTCTGGAAACACCATATATTTT.

This clone has just one count. At one of its ends the junction is not consistent with the germline gene, which may arise from a read error. The rearrangement links TRBV7-7 to TRBJ2-2, with 7 bases fitting TRBD2. The CDR3 length is 16 residues. Germline CDR1 and CDR2: SSHAT and FNYEAQ (reference sequence). In DNA, the CDR3 is TGTGCTAGCAGCTTAGGTGGCGGGAGTGTTACCGGGGAGCTGTTTTTT. It specifies CASSLGGGSVTGELFF. The full variable domain, its missing parts supplied by reference TRBV7-7 and TRBJ2-2, is GAGVSQSPRYKVTKRGQDVTLRCDPISSHATLYWYQQALGQGPEFLTYFNYEAQPDKSGLPSDRFSAERPEGSISTLTIQRTEQRDSAMYRCASSLGGGSVTGELFFGEGSRLTVL.

This chain joins TRBV19 and TRBJ2-7; 9 positions match TRBD2. J gave up 2 bases and V 5 bases, and 4 bases lay outside the gene matches. The CDR3 contains 14 residues. Per the germline V gene, CDR1 is LNHDA and CDR2 is SQIVND (reference sequence). CDR3 sequence: CASSVERGAYEQYF. The CDR3 DNA reads TGTGCCAGTAGTGTCGAGCGGGGGGCCTACGAGCAGTACTTC.

The table lists this clone with a few counts. The J gene is TRBJ1-1, the V gene TRBV2, with 7 bases fitting TRBD1. This CDR3 region has 13 residues. Germline V gene data show CDR1 as SNHLY and CDR2 as FYNNEI. V shed 9 bases and J 2 bases; nucleotides not matched to a gene: 6. CDR3 sequence: CASRRGLNTEAFF. DNA for the CDR3: TGTGCCAGTAGGAGGGGGCTCAACACTGAAGCTTTCTTT.

The chain employs TRBV5-1 and TRBJ1-2, with D perhaps TRBD1 (5 bases). The CDR3 has 12 residues. Trimming pared 4 bases from V and 3 bases from J, leaving 7 bases between. Germline V gene data show CDR1 as SGHRS and CDR2 as YFSETQ. The CDR3 loop is CASSGGDYGYTF. CDR3 DNA sequence: TGCGCCAGCAGCGGGGGGGACTATGGCTACACCTTC.

The chain links TRBV5-1 to TRBJ2-3, with D possibly TRBD2 on 6 matching bases. CDR1 SGHRS and CDR2 YFSETQ come from the germline V gene. Between the trimmed V and J ends, which lost 4 bases and 1 base, there was a span of 10 bases. The CDR3 sequence is 14 residues long. CDR3 protein: CASSVWGGTDTQYF. In DNA, the CDR3 is TGCGCCAGCAGCGTATGGGGGGGCACAGATACGCAGTATTTT.

The rearrangement uses TRBV5-1 and TRBJ1-5; 11 nucleotides line up with TRBD1. V was pared by 0 bases and J by 6 bases, with 2 bases of the junction left unmatched. The CDR3 loop spans 15 amino acids. The V gene's germline CDR1 is SGHRS and CDR2 YFSETQ. CDR3 bases: TGCGCCAGCAGCTTGGCCGGGACAGGGGGTCAGCCCCAGCATTTT. Its translation is CASSLAGTGGQPQHF.

The chain has TRBV27 and TRBJ1-4; D uncertain. V was shortened by 5 bases and J by 0 bases, with 10 bases between the two germline ends. CDR1 is MNHEY, CDR2 SMNVEV, per germline (reference sequence). The CDR3 consists of 15 residues. CDR3 DNA sequence: TGTGCCAGCAGTCGCGCACTGGCAACTAATGAAAAACTGTTTTTT. This gives the protein CASSRALATNEKLFF.

This chain connects TRBV5-4 to TRBJ1-6; TRBD1 aligns across 10 bases. J lost 7 bases, V lost 1 base, and 5 bases had no gene match. From germline, CDR1 is SGHNT and CDR2 YYREEE (reference sequence). CDR3 length: 16 amino acids. The CDR3 protein is CASSLNPGQGNSPLHF. In DNA, the CDR3 is TGTGCCAGCAGCTTGAACCCGGGACAGGGGAATTCACCCCTCCACTTT.